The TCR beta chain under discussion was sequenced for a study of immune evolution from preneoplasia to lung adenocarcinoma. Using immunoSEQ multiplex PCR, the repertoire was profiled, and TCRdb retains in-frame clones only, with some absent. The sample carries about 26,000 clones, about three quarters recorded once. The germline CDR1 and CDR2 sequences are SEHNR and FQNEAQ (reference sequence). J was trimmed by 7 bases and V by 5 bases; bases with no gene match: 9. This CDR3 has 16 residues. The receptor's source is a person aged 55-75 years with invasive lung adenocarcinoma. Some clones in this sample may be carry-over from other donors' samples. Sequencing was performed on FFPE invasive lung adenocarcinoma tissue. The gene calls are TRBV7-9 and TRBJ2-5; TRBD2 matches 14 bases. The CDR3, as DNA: TGTGCCAGCAGCCCCTCGGGACTAGCGGGAGTGGGGACCCAGTACTTC. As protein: CASSPSGLAGVGTQYF.